These 23 T cell receptor beta chains share one sample of origin, sequenced in a study of T cells after yellow fever vaccination. TCRdb reprocessed the 5' RACE reads via MiXCR and lists one record per CDR3 protein. This sample has approximately 250,000 distinct CDR3 sequences, with roughly 4.8% found just once. The input for sequencing was CD4+ T cells sorted from PBMCs, taken on the day of the yellow fever booster vaccination. The source of these receptors is a young man who received the YFV17D yellow fever vaccine.

This clonotype was recorded a few times. The chain has TRBV24-1 and TRBJ1-1; no reliable D call. In germline, CDR1 is KGHDR, CDR2 SFDVKD. Trimming removed 1 base from V and 7 bases from J, with 12 bases in between. CDR3 size: 14 residues. CDR3 DNA sequence: TGTGCCACCAGTGATTTACGCGACCTCAATGAAGCTTTCTTT. Its protein is CATSDLRDLNEAFF.

This clonotype came up a few times. J is TRBJ1-1 and V is TRBV30, with a weak D call TRBD1 (5 bases). The CDR3 runs to 16 residues. Germline V gene sequence: CDR1 GTSNPN, CDR2 SVGIG (reference sequence). Trimming removed 0 bases from V and 2 bases from J, with 16 bases in between. For the CDR3, the DNA is TGTGCCTGGAGTGTACTTCAGGGTAAATCAAACACTGAAGCTTTCTTT. It yields the protein CAWSVLQGKSNTEAFF.

This clonotype was seen a few times. The chain combines TRBV9 with TRBJ2-3; D remains ambiguous. The germline V gene encodes CDR1 SGDLS and CDR2 YYNGEE. This CDR3 region has 12 residues. Deletions cut 4 bases from V and 6 bases from J, with 9 bases between. The CDR3 here is CASSTRRDTQYF. DNA of the CDR3: TGTGCCAGCAGCACCAGACGGGATACGCAGTATTTT.

With respect to this clonotype: A much more abundant neighbour one base away suggests this may be a read error. The rearrangement joins TRBV12-3 or TRBV12-4 to TRBJ2-7; 8 bases line up with TRBD2. This CDR3 comprises 14 residues. DNA for the CDR3: TGTGCCAGCAGTTCGGGGGGGATTTGGAACGAGCTGTACTTC. As protein: CASSSGGIWNELYF.

The rearrangement joins TRBV20-1 to TRBJ2-7; 8 bases map to TRBD1. The V and J ends lost 4 bases and 2 bases, in that order; junction bases with no gene match: 7. CDR1 and CDR2 from the germline V gene are DFQATT and SNEGSKA (reference sequence). This CDR3 comprises 14 residues. CDR3 DNA sequence: TGCAGTGCTAAGGGACAGGAGTTCCCCTACGAGCAGTACTTC. Translated: CSAKGQEFPYEQYF.

Of note for this clonotype: One junction end does not reproduce the germline sequence, and a read error may be involved. The chain combines TRBV4-3 with TRBJ1-1; possibly TRBD1 for D (5 bases). Looked up from germline, CDR1 is LGHNA and CDR2 is YSLEER. The CDR3 extends over 13 amino acids. This CDR3 reads CASSQESTTGTSF. CDR3 nucleotides: TGCGCCAGCAGCCAAGAGTCTACAACCGGGACCTCTTTT.

This clonotype was recorded many times. This chain uses TRBV12-3 or TRBV12-4 with TRBJ1-1; 9 bases align to TRBD1. The J segment lost 5 bases and the V segment lost 3 bases, leaving 4 bases of the junction unmatched. This CDR3 spans 14 amino acids. The CDR3 DNA sequence: TGTGCCAGCAGTTTGGGACAGGGAGGGACTGAAGCTTTCTTT. It codes for CASSLGQGGTEAFF.

V and J are TRBV4-3 and TRBJ2-1; D is possibly TRBD2 (5 bases). Between the trimmed V and J ends, which lost 4 bases and 4 bases, there was a span of 17 bases. CDR1 and CDR2 from the germline V gene are LGHNA and YSLEER. The length of the CDR3 is 16 residues. The CDR3 DNA follows: TGCGCCAGCAGCCTTTATCTCCTAGCCCTATACAATGAGCAGTTCTTC. As protein: CASSLYLLALYNEQFF.

The table lists this clonotype with many counts. This chain links TRBV6-5 with TRBJ2-3, with 9 bases fitting TRBD1. The CDR3 contains 15 residues. CDR1 and CDR2 from the germline V gene are MNHEY and SVGAGI. V dropped 2 bases and J dropped 3; count of bases not matched to a gene: 3. The CDR3 region has the DNA TGTGCCAGCAGTTACCGGACAGGGGCGACAGATACGCAGTATTTT. This gives the protein CASSYRTGATDTQYF.

This clonotype was observed at least ten times. The V and J genes are TRBV5-5 and TRBJ2-3; D is uncertain. CDR3 length: 12 residues. Trimming shortened V by 4 bases and J by 2 bases, and 5 bases separated the two germline ends. Germline CDR1 SGHKS, CDR2 YYEKEE (reference sequence). CDR3 bases: TGTGCCAGCAGCCCTGACACAGATACGCAGTATTTT. Its protein product is CASSPDTDTQYF.

This clonotype appeared a few times. CDR3 amino acids: CASSLNIRGYTEAFF. CDR3 in DNA: TGTGCCAGCAGCTTGAACATCCGAGGGTACACTGAAGCTTTCTTT. J is TRBJ1-1 and V is TRBV5-5; D gene unclear. Trimming pared 1 base from V and 3 bases from J, leaving 13 bases between. Germline V lookup: CDR1 SGHKS, CDR2 YYEKEE (reference sequence). The CDR3 runs to 15 residues.

This clonotype appeared many times. The chain recombines TRBV25-1 with TRBJ2-1; TRBD2 aligns across 9 bases. Germline V CDR1 and CDR2: MGHDK, SYGVNS. V was pared by 4 bases and J by 2 bases, with 3 bases of the junction left unmatched. This CDR3 is built from 15 residues. CDR3 protein: CASSGGGAPYNEQFF. In nucleotides, the CDR3 is TGTGCCAGCAGTGGCGGGGGGGCCCCCTACAATGAGCAGTTCTTC.

This sequence joins TRBV5-1 and TRBJ1-6; the match to TRBD1 covers 8 bases. J was trimmed by 10 bases and V by 4 bases; bases with no gene match: 13. The germline V gene has CDR1 SGHRS and CDR2 YFSETQ. The length of the CDR3 is 16 residues. This CDR3 is CASSRGGETGVSPLHF. The CDR3 nucleotides read TGCGCCAGCAGCCGGGGCGGTGAGACAGGGGTCTCACCCCTCCACTTT.

This clonotype was seen ten or more times. The chain carries TRBV5-1 and TRBJ1-2, with a tentative D call TRBD1 (6 bases). From germline, CDR1 is SGHRS and CDR2 YFSETQ. V was shortened by 1 base and J by 4 bases, with 8 bases between the two germline ends. This CDR3 region has 13 residues. The CDR3 loop is CASSLQGSYGYTF. The CDR3, as DNA: TGCGCCAGCAGCTTGCAGGGGTCCTATGGCTACACCTTC.

The chain joins TRBV18 to TRBJ2-7, with D tentatively TRBD2 (5 bases). Looked up from germline, CDR1 is KGHSH and CDR2 is LQKENI. There are 14 residues in the CDR3. V dropped 4 bases and J dropped 7 bases, with 17 bases sitting between them. In DNA form, the CDR3 reads TGTGCCAGCTCACGAGGAGTCGGGGAACTAGAGCAGTACTTC. Its protein is CASSRGVGELEQYF.

The chain uses TRBV6-1 and TRBJ1-2; 11 bases agree with TRBD1. Germline lookup yields CDR1 MNHNS and CDR2 SASEGT. V lost 2 bases to trimming and J lost 7 bases; unmatched junction nucleotides: 6. This CDR3 contains 15 residues. DNA for the CDR3: TGTGCCAGCAGTGAAAGCGGACAGGGGGCGCGTGGCTACACCTTC. It codes for CASSESGQGARGYTF.

The chain carries TRBV28 and TRBJ1-5, with TRBD1 matching over 9 bases. Germline CDR1 and CDR2: MDHEN and SYDVKM. The trim removed 5 bases at V and 6 bases at J, leaving 8 bases unmatched. The CDR3 runs 15 residues. This chain's CDR3 is CASSTTGQGRQPQHF. Written as DNA, the CDR3 is TGTGCCAGCAGTACCACTGGACAGGGGCGTCAGCCCCAGCATTTT.

This clonotype was picked up many times. V usage is TRBV4-1 and J usage is TRBJ2-7, with unresolved D. V was trimmed by 0 bases and J by 5 bases, leaving 17 bases between them. This CDR3 has 16 residues. Germline loops: CDR1 MGHRA, CDR2 YSYEKL. DNA for the CDR3: TGCGCCAGCAGCCAAGATTCCGGCAGGCATCAAGACGAGCAGTACTTC. Amino acids: CASSQDSGRHQDEQYF.

This clonotype was detected many times. The chain has TRBV28 and TRBJ1-2; 8 nucleotides agree with TRBD1. This CDR3 is 13 amino acids long. Trimming cost V 5 bases and J 12 bases; bases outside gene matches: 11. The V gene's germline CDR1 is MDHEN and CDR2 SYDVKM. CDR3 loop: CASSLIGQGVNTF. CDR3 nucleotide sequence: TGTGCCAGCAGTCTAATCGGACAGGGCGTAAACACCTTC.

This chain connects TRBV5-4 to TRBJ2-2; D is unresolved. This CDR3 has 15 amino acids. Per germline, CDR1 SGHNT and CDR2 YYREEE (reference sequence). Trimming removed 2 bases at V and 0 bases at J, with 8 bases between. The CDR3 nucleotides read TGTGCCAGCAGCTTAAGGTTCTCGAACACCGGGGAGCTGTTTTTT. Translated: CASSLRFSNTGELFF.

This clonotype was counted only a few times. CDR3 DNA: TGTGCCAGCAGCCCCCGTCCCGCAGGGGGCACAGATACGCAGTATTTT. Encoded protein: CASSPRPAGGTDTQYF. The chain carries TRBV9 and TRBJ2-3, with a tentative D call TRBD1 (6 bases). From germline, CDR1 is SGDLS and CDR2 YYNGEE. Trimming took 4 bases from V and 1 from J, leaving 16 bases between them. This CDR3 is built from 16 residues.

The V call is TRBV12-3 or TRBV12-4, the J call TRBJ1-1, with D hard to call. The CDR3 has 13 residues. V shed 8 bases and J shed 0 bases, with 10 bases lying between them. The DNA of the CDR3 is TGTGCCAGCTCCATAAGTCTGAACACTGAAGCTTTCTTT. It translates to CASSISLNTEAFF.

This clonotype occurred a few times. The J gene is TRBJ2-1, the V gene TRBV5-1; 9 bases align to TRBD1. Germline lookup yields CDR1 SGHRS and CDR2 YFSETQ. The CDR3 has 15 amino acids. Trimming cost V 0 bases and J 6 bases; bases outside gene matches: 4. The chain's CDR3 is CASSLGLQGANEQFF. CDR3 DNA sequence: TGCGCCAGCAGCTTGGGATTACAGGGGGCCAATGAGCAGTTCTTC.